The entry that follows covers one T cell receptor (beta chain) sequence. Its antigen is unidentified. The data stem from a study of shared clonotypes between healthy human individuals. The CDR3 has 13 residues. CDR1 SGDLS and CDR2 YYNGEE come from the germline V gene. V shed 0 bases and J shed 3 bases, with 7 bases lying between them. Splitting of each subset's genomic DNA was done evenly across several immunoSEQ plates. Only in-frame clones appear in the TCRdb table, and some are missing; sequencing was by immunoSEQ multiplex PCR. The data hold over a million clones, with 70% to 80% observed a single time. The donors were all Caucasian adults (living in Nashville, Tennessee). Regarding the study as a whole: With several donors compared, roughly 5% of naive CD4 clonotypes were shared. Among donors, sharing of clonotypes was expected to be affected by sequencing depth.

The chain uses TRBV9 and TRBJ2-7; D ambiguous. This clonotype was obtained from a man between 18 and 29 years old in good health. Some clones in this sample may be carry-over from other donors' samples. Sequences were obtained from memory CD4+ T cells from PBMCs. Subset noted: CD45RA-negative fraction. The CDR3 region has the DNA TGTGCCAGCAGCGTAGATGAGGACTACGAGCAGTACTTC. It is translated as CASSVDEDYEQYF. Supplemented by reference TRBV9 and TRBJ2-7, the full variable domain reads DSGVTQTPKHLITATGQRVTLRCSPRSGDLSVYWYQQSLDQGLQFLIQYYNGEERAKGNILERFSAQQFPDLHSELNLSSLELGDSALYFCASSVDEDYEQYFGPGTRLTVT.